The TCR beta chain under discussion was sequenced for a study of T-cell reconstitution after alpha-beta-depleted transplantation in children. Study results and caveats: Where alpha-beta T cells came from about two months after transplant was reportedly several hundred expanded graft clones. Some patients' high day-60 TCRbeta diversity was traced to surviving recipient T cells and thymic progenitors. One year after transplant, T-cell counts and diversity came mostly from newly produced T cells.

This CDR3 spans 14 amino acids. From germline, CDR1 is MDHEN and CDR2 SYDVKM. The V and J ends lost 5 bases and 12 bases respectively, with 23 bases between them. For TCRbeta, the library was prepared with unique molecular identifiers. TCRdb fed the PCR reads into MiXCR, producing one record per CDR3 protein. The table records about 200,000 distinct CDR3 sequences, roughly 6.6% of them present only once. In the case of this clonotype: The antigen remains unidentified.

This specimen consisted of PBMCs, obtained before TCRalphabeta/CD19-depleted stem cell transplant. This TCR was sampled from a boy between 2 and 15 years old with acute lymphoblastic leukemia, due to receive a stem cell transplant. V and J are TRBV28 and TRBJ2-7, with D perhaps assigned TRBD1 or TRBD2 (7 bases each). The CDR3 region is CASSPLRGGRLGYF. CDR3 coding DNA: TGTGCCAGCAGTCCTCTCAGGGGGGGACGTTTGGGGTACTTC.